These T cell receptor beta chains were read from a single sample in a study of T cells after yellow fever vaccination. MiXCR was run by TCRdb on the 5' RACE reads, yielding one entry per CDR3 protein. The table lists around 400,000 distinct CDR3 sequences, approximately 10% of them singletons, with roughly 18% in the top ten. The source material was PBMCs, sampled on the day of the first yellow fever vaccination. All receptors come from a man between 18 and 35 years old who received the YFV17D yellow fever vaccine. Both conserved end residues are part of each CDR3. The order of the fields is D gene, V gene, J gene, clone size, CDR3 protein, CDR3 DNA. D genes are given only for firm matches. Clone size is not always given. Where it is, it says once, few, many or a class for expanded clones.

-,TRBV5-1,TRBJ2-5,many,CASSTGGGETQYF,TGTGCCAGCAGTACAGGGGGGGGGGAGACCCAGTACTTC
TRBD2,TRBV19,TRBJ2-2,-,CGTSGVNTGELFF,TGTGGGACTAGCGGGGTGAACACCGGGGAGCTGTTTTTT
-,TRBV4-3,TRBJ2-1,few,CASSRESSSYNEQFF,TGCGCCAGCAGCCGAGAATCGAGCTCCTACAATGAGCAGTTCTTC
-,TRBV29-1,TRBJ2-2,few,CSVEDPRRTGELFF,TGCAGCGTTGAAGATCCCAGGCGCACCGGGGAGCTGTTTTTT
-,TRBV5-1,TRBJ2-1,many,CASSLAGPLDWGNEQFF,TGCGCCAGCAGCTTGGCCGGACCCCTGGACTGGGGTAATGAGCAGTTCTTC
TRBD1,TRBV5-1,TRBJ2-6,-,CASSLEGQGLFIESGANVLTF,TGCGCCAGCAGCTTGGAGGGACAGGGCCTTTTCATAGAATCTGGGGCCAACGTCCTGACTTTC
-,TRBV6-2/TRBV6-3,TRBJ2-3,-,CASSRLDSRTDTQYF,TGTGCCAGCAGTCGCCTGGATAGCCGCACAGATACGCAGTATTTT
-,TRBV28,TRBJ2-3,-,CASSFPPRMNTQYF,TGTGCCAGCAGTTTCCCCCCCCGAATGAATACGCAGTATTTT
TRBD1,TRBV5-1,TRBJ1-2,-,CASSLSGGGHGYTF,TGCGCCAGCAGCTTGTCAGGGGGAGGCCATGGCTACACCTTC
-,TRBV29-1,TRBJ1-2,few,CSVGAQGDGYTF,TGCAGCGTTGGGGCACAGGGCGATGGCTACACCTTC
-,TRBV27,TRBJ1-2,few,CASSLSFGEIGYGYTF,TGTGCCAGCAGTTTATCGTTTGGGGAAATTGGCTATGGCTACACCTTC
-,TRBV12-3/TRBV12-4,TRBJ1-4,few,CASSLSTGGVNEKLFF,TGTGCCAGCAGTTTAAGCACCGGTGGGGTGAATGAAAAACTGTTTTTT
TRBD1,TRBV12-3/TRBV12-4,TRBJ1-5,-,CASTGQGNQPQHF,TGTGCCAGCACGGGACAGGGCAATCAGCCCCAGCATTTT
-,TRBV6-5,TRBJ2-3,-,CASSYGRGLVPTSYTQYF,TGTGCCAGCAGTTACGGGAGAGGTCTTGTACCAACTTCATATACGCAGTATTTT
-,TRBV6-1,TRBJ1-1,-,CASRIGFGDTEAFF,TGTGCCAGCAGGATAGGGTTCGGTGACACTGAAGCTTTCTTT
-,TRBV24-1,TRBJ1-5,-,CATSESGRSNQPQHF,TGTGCCACCAGTGAGTCAGGGCGTAGCAATCAGCCCCAGCATTTT
-,TRBV7-6,TRBJ1-1,-,CASSQGWGDTEAFF,TGTGCCAGCAGCCAGGGATGGGGGGACACTGAAGCTTTCTTT
-,TRBV29-1,TRBJ2-3,-,CSLGISGRTDTQYF,TGCAGTCTTGGAATTAGCGGAAGGACAGATACGCAGTATTTT
-,TRBV5-4,TRBJ1-5,few,CASSLAGRIYQPQHF,TGTGCCAGCAGCTTGGCGGGACGGATCTATCAGCCCCAGCATTTT
TRBD1,TRBV7-8,TRBJ1-1,-,CASFALTGVTEAFF,TGTGCCAGTTTTGCGCTCACAGGGGTCACTGAAGCTTTCTTT
TRBD1,TRBV12-3/TRBV12-4,TRBJ1-1,many,CASSFLRTGETEAFF,TGTGCCAGCAGTTTCTTAAGGACAGGGGAGACTGAAGCTTTCTTT
TRBD1,TRBV5-4,TRBJ1-4,-,CASSLPGGKAGKLFF,TGTGCCAGCAGCTTACCAGGGGGCAAAGCTGGAAAACTGTTTTTT
-,TRBV10-2,TRBJ1-6,-,CASSDFTGSYNSPLHF,TGCGCCAGCAGTGATTTTACTGGCTCCTATAATTCACCCCTCCACTTT
TRBD1,TRBV3-1,TRBJ2-4,-,CASSQGQGGIQYF,TGTGCCAGCAGCCAGGGACAGGGAGGGATTCAGTACTTC
TRBD1,TRBV7-2,TRBJ2-5,-,CASSPKMGTGPSPRFDF,TGTGCCAGCAGCCCGAAGATGGGGACAGGGCCATCGCCCAGGTTCGACTTC
-,TRBV7-2,TRBJ2-7,few,CASSLGGPVYEQYF,TGTGCCAGCAGCTTAGGGGGACCCGTCTACGAGCAGTACTTC
-,TRBV7-6,TRBJ2-2,many,CASSSQGWQGAGELFF,TGTGCCAGCAGCTCCCAGGGCTGGCAGGGAGCCGGGGAGCTGTTTTTT
TRBD1,TRBV4-2,TRBJ2-5,-,CASSQGGTGQILGETQYF,TGTGCCAGCAGCCAAGGCGGGACAGGTCAAATTCTTGGGGAGACCCAGTACTTC
-,TRBV9,TRBJ1-3,few,CASSPRPGLSGNTIYF,TGTGCCAGCAGCCCGCGACCGGGACTCTCTGGAAACACCATATATTTT
TRBD2,TRBV5-1,TRBJ2-2,few,CASIAGDETGELFF,TGCGCCAGCATAGCGGGGGATGAGACCGGGGAGCTGTTTTTT
-,TRBV6-5,TRBJ2-1,few,CASSYSAGRVNEQFF,TGTGCCAGCAGTTACTCCGCGGGCAGGGTGAATGAGCAGTTCTTC
-,TRBV2,TRBJ2-7,few,CASSEQGFGYEQYF,TGTGCCAGCAGTGAACAGGGTTTTGGCTACGAGCAGTACTTC
TRBD1,TRBV12-3/TRBV12-4,TRBJ2-7,few,CASSYGQGGGEQYF,TGTGCCAGCAGTTATGGACAGGGCGGAGGCGAGCAGTACTTC
TRBD1,TRBV24-1,TRBJ1-5,few,CATSDLQGDQPQHF,TGTGCCACCAGTGACTTACAGGGGGATCAGCCCCAGCATTTT
-,TRBV9,TRBJ2-1,-,CASSTGLFNEQFF,TGTGCCAGCAGCACCGGACTGTTCAATGAGCAGTTCTTC
-,TRBV4-3,TRBJ1-1,few,CASSQAAGNTEAFF,TGCGCCAGCAGCCAAGCTGCAGGGAACACTGAAGCTTTCTTT
-,TRBV5-1,TRBJ2-1,-,CASSSPGDEQFF,TGCGCCAGCAGCTCCCCGGGGGATGAGCAGTTCTTC
-,TRBV7-6,TRBJ2-1,many,CASSSPGEMNNEQFF,TGTGCCAGCAGCTCGCCGGGGGAGATGAACAATGAGCAGTTCTTC
-,TRBV23-1,TRBJ1-5,-,CASGGEGNQPQHF,TGCGCCAGCGGGGGGGAAGGCAATCAGCCCCAGCATTTT
-,TRBV7-8,TRBJ1-4,-,CASSLMSTNEKLFF,TGTGCCAGCAGCTTAATGTCGACTAATGAAAAACTGTTTTTT
-,TRBV6-2/TRBV6-3,TRBJ2-1,many,CASSYRENNEQFF,TGTGCCAGCAGTTACAGGGAAAACAATGAGCAGTTCTTC
-,TRBV4-2,TRBJ2-3,few,CASSQTGVSTDTQYF,TGTGCCAGCAGCCAGACGGGGGTGAGCACAGATACGCAGTATTTT
TRBD1,TRBV20-1,TRBJ2-1,-,CSARDRDRGYNEQFF,TGCAGTGCTAGAGACCGGGACAGGGGTTACAATGAGCAGTTCTTC
-,TRBV5-4,TRBJ2-3,-,CASRRTLEGTDTQYF,TGTGCCAGCAGACGAACTTTAGAGGGTACAGATACGCAGTATTTT
TRBD2,TRBV6-5,TRBJ2-2,-,CASSYSSRGGRDGELFF,TGTGCCAGCAGTTACTCCTCTCGGGGGGGCCGGGACGGGGAGCTGTTTTTT
-,TRBV6-5,TRBJ2-7,few,CASSYGNGLGEQYF,TGTGCCAGCAGTTACGGCAACGGCCTGGGGGAGCAGTACTTC
-,TRBV5-5,TRBJ2-3,-,CASRSGPAVRADTQYF,TGTGCCAGCAGGTCCGGCCCCGCGGTCAGGGCAGATACGCAGTATTTT
-,TRBV5-1,TRBJ2-2,-,CASSLIGGGDTGELFF,TGCGCCAGCAGCTTGATCGGTGGTGGCGACACCGGGGAGCTGTTTTTT
TRBD1,TRBV9,TRBJ1-2,few,CASSPGDSPVWGYTF,TGTGCCAGCAGCCCCGGGGACAGCCCTGTCTGGGGCTACACCTTC
TRBD1,TRBV4-2,TRBJ1-1,-,CASSQELGRGLSRAFF,TGTGCCAGCAGCCAAGAATTGGGCAGGGGGCTCTCCAGGGCTTTCTTT